A single sample gave rise to the 26 T cell receptor beta chains below, sequenced in a study of blood T cells in healthy people across ages (dated by TCRdb to the mid-2010s). The library was built by means of 5' RACE. Reads for this sample came from an Illumina HiSeq 2500. A second PCR of about 7 to 12 cycles was performed with a sample-barcoded 5' primer and a J-beta primer mix. TCRdb trimmed public reads at Q25 via fastp, called clones via MiXCR and kept in-frame beta chains. Entries are consolidated by CDR3 protein sequence, retaining the most common genes and DNA. Across this sample there are 630,000 or so distinct CDR3 sequences, with 25% to 30% seen only once. 15% to 18% of the sample belongs to the ten largest clones. The specimen sequenced was blood. These receptors were obtained from an elderly woman in good health.

This clonotype was observed a few times. The DNA is left out, because the CDR3 cannot be placed on it with certainty; the CDR3 is given as TCRdb lists it. This CDR3 is CASSFGPGAHYTF. V is TRBV27 and J is TRBJ1-2; no DNA check was done on the table's D call, TRBD1. Per germline, CDR1 MNHEY and CDR2 SMNVEV (reference sequence). The CDR3 adds up to 13 amino acids, both ends counted.

This clonotype was counted at least ten times. J is TRBJ1-2 and V is TRBV10-3; D is unresolved. CDR3 size: 13 residues. Between the trimmed V and J ends, which lost 4 bases and 7 bases, there was a span of 13 bases. Germline V gene data show CDR1 as ENHRY and CDR2 as SYGVKD. Here the CDR3 DNA reads TGTGCCATCAGTGGGCCCGGGTCCAGTGGCTACACCTTC. Residues: CAISGPGSSGYTF.

This clonotype was seen once. This may stem from a read error, because a much larger clone lies one nucleotide away. DNA of the CDR3: TGTGCCAGCAGCCCAGAGGGTGGAGGGGCTGGGAATCAGCCCCAGCATTTT. As protein: CASSPEGGGAGNQPQHF. The V gene is TRBV7-9, the J gene TRBJ1-5, with D possibly TRBD1 on 5 matching bases. The germline V gene has CDR1 SEHNR and CDR2 FQNEAQ (reference sequence). Trimming shortened V by 5 bases and J by 4 bases, and 21 bases separated the two germline ends. The CDR3 has 17 amino acids. The full variable domain, in which reference TRBV7-9 and TRBJ1-5 provide the parts outside the CDR3, is DTGVSQNPRHKITKRGQNVTFRCDPISEHNRLYWYRQTLGQGPEFLTYFQNEAQLEKSRLLSDRFSAERPKGSFSTLEIQRTEQGDSAMYLCASSPEGGGAGNQPQHFGDGTRLSIL.

This clonotype was observed a few times. The chain couples TRBV7-6 to TRBJ1-3; the D gene is possibly TRBD1 (6 bases). Between the trimmed V and J ends, which lost 4 bases and 0 bases, there was a span of 13 bases. The CDR3 runs 16 residues. Germline CDR1 is SGHVS and CDR2 is FNYEAQ. The CDR3 nucleotides are TGTGCCAGCAGCTCCGAACAGGGAGGCTCTGGAAACACCATATATTTT. It codes for CASSSEQGGSGNTIYF.

Many counts were recorded for this clonotype. The chain uses TRBV12-3 or TRBV12-4 and TRBJ2-7; 8 positions agree with TRBD2. This CDR3 is 15 amino acids long. The V segment lost 6 bases and the J segment 2 bases; nucleotides outside the gene matches: 9. CDR3 nucleotide sequence: TGTGCCAGCAGCCGGGGGGGGAGGGGTCCCTACGAGCAGTACTTC. Protein: CASSRGGRGPYEQYF.

The table lists this clonotype with many counts. This rearrangement joins TRBV5-6 to TRBJ2-1; TRBD2 agrees at 16 bases. Trimming took 3 bases from V and 4 from J; bases not matched to a gene: 16. The germline CDR1 and CDR2 sequences are SGHDT and YYEEEE. This CDR3 region has 21 residues. The CDR3 spells CASSSPQGSLGLAGGYNEQFF. In DNA, the CDR3 is TGTGCCAGCAGCTCCCCACAGGGAAGTTTGGGACTAGCGGGGGGGTACAATGAGCAGTTCTTC.

This clonotype occurred a few times. This chain connects TRBV20-1 to TRBJ1-6, with a possible D match to TRBD1 (6 bases). Per the germline V gene, CDR1 is DFQATT and CDR2 is SNEGSKA (reference sequence). The germline V and J ends were trimmed by 0 bases and 9 bases, with 18 bases remaining between them. The CDR3 has 16 amino acids. The CDR3 nucleotides are TGCAGTGCTAGAGAGGGCAGGGGAGTTATAGGTTCACCCCTCCACTTT. Its protein product is CSAREGRGVIGSPLHF.

Note on this clonotype: One end of the junction is discordant with germline, which a read error may explain. The chain carries TRBV27 and TRBJ2-1; D possibly corresponds to TRBD2 (6 bases). This CDR3 is 15 amino acids long. Germline CDR1 reads MNHEY; CDR2 reads SMNVEV (reference sequence). CDR3 sequence: CASSSRRDSANEQCF. CDR3 in DNA: TGTGCCAGCAGTTCCAGGCGGGACTCGGCTAATGAGCAGTGCTTC.

The chain couples TRBV5-1 to TRBJ2-1; the match to TRBD2 covers 8 bases. Germline values: CDR1 SGHRS, CDR2 YFSETQ. The CDR3 is 16 residues long. The junction had 7 bases not matched to a gene; V was cut back by 1 base and J by 4 bases. In nucleotides, the CDR3 is TGCGCCAGCAGCTTGTCTTTCGGGGGGGAATACAATGAGCAGTTCTTC. This gives the protein CASSLSFGGEYNEQFF.

J is TRBJ2-2 and V is TRBV5-4; D is unresolved. This CDR3 has 16 residues. Trimming removed 0 bases from V and 0 bases from J, with 9 bases in between. CDR1 and CDR2 from the germline V gene are SGHNT and YYREEE (reference sequence). The CDR3 DNA is TGTGCCAGCAGCTTGGCAGGTCTCTCGAACACCGGGGAGCTGTTTTTT. This gives the protein CASSLAGLSNTGELFF.

The gene calls are TRBV29-1 and TRBJ2-2, with no clear D. With 4 bases removed from V and 1 base from J, the gap between germline ends came to 7 bases. This CDR3 is 13 amino acids long. Germline CDR1 and CDR2: SQVTM and ANQGSEA. The CDR3: CSVVVQNTGELFF. CDR3 coding DNA: TGCAGCGTTGTTGTGCAGAACACCGGGGAGCTGTTTTTT.

This clonotype was observed at least ten times. V is TRBV20-1 and J is TRBJ2-5, with D tentatively TRBD1 (5 bases). The V and J ends lost 0 bases and 1 base respectively, with 9 bases between them. CDR3 length: 14 residues. Germline V lookup: CDR1 DFQATT, CDR2 SNEGSKA (reference sequence). This chain's CDR3 is CSARDWQGQETQYF. CDR3 bases: TGCAGTGCTAGAGATTGGCAGGGCCAAGAGACCCAGTACTTC.

The chain joins TRBV3-1 to TRBJ1-1; TRBD1 matches at 9 bases. The CDR3 runs 15 residues. V shed 3 bases, J shed 4 bases, and the junction held 6 bases outside the gene matches. Germline CDR1 LGHDT, CDR2 YNNKEL (reference sequence). In DNA, the CDR3 is TGTGCCAGCAGCCAGAGGACAGGGGAGGGCACTGAAGCTTTCTTT. Its translation is CASSQRTGEGTEAFF.

Many counts were recorded for this clonotype. V is TRBV20-1 and J is TRBJ1-2, with a possible D match to TRBD1 (6 bases). The CDR3 totals 13 residues. Germline V gives CDR1 DFQATT, CDR2 SNEGSKA (reference sequence). V shed 1 base and J shed 6 bases, with 12 bases lying between them. The CDR3 spells CSARVDRVDGYTF. The DNA for the CDR3 is TGCAGTGCTAGAGTGGACAGAGTTGATGGCTACACCTTC.

The table lists this clonotype with a few counts. This chain joins TRBV5-1 and TRBJ2-1; weak D call: TRBD2 (5 bases). With the DNA end fitting TRBJ2-7 better, the J assignment may be wrong. The CDR3 contains 15 residues. Germline CDR1 reads SGHRS; CDR2 reads YFSETQ. In DNA form, the CDR3 reads TGCGCCAGCAGCTTTAGCGTTTACTCCTACAATGAGCAGTACTTC. It translates to CASSFSVYSYNEQYF.

This clonotype was seen at least ten times. The rearrangement joins TRBV7-8 to TRBJ2-5, with 7 bases matching TRBD1. Germline V gene lookup returns CDR1 SGHVS and CDR2 FQNEAQ. The length of the CDR3 is 15 residues. V lost 5 bases to trimming and J lost 3 bases; unmatched junction nucleotides: 9. Here the CDR3 DNA reads TGTGCCAGCAGCCGGACAGGCTTTTTGGAAGAGACCCAGTACTTC. Translating it yields CASSRTGFLEETQYF.

The sample holds many counts of this clonotype. This chain joins TRBV6-2 or TRBV6-3 and TRBJ2-7; possibly TRBD2 for D (5 bases). V lost 6 bases, J lost 0 bases, and 12 bases lay in between. CDR3 length equals 14 residues. The germline V gene encodes CDR1 MNHEY and CDR2 SVGEGT. The DNA of the CDR3 is TGTGCCAGCAGGACGATTGGGAGCTCCTACGAGCAGTACTTC. Its protein product is CASRTIGSSYEQYF.

This clonotype showed up many times. CDR3 DNA sequence: TGTGCCAGCAGTTTAGCGGACAGGGGTGGGGGTGAGCAGTTCTTC. It encodes CASSLADRGGGEQFF. V is TRBV12-3 or TRBV12-4 and J is TRBJ2-1, with 9 bases lining up with TRBD1. V was pared by 0 bases and J by 9 bases, with 6 bases of the junction left unmatched. The CDR3 is made up of 15 amino acids.

The chain joins TRBV5-6 to TRBJ2-4; D unclear. The CDR3 spans 13 residues. With 9 bases removed from V and 13 bases from J, the gap between germline ends came to 23 bases. The germline V gene has CDR1 SGHDT and CDR2 YYEEEE. Here the CDR3 DNA reads TGTGCCACCGCGTGGTCCGAGACGGGTAAGCAGTACTTC. It is translated as CATAWSETGKQYF.

This clonotype was found many times. The CDR3 loop reads CAISEQGVNNSPLHF. The DNA for the CDR3 is TGTGCCATCAGCGAACAGGGGGTAAATAATTCACCCCTCCACTTT. V and J are TRBV10-3 and TRBJ1-6; TRBD1 matches 8 bases. This CDR3 is built from 15 residues. J gave up 5 bases and V 6 bases, and 6 bases lay outside the gene matches. Germline loops: CDR1 ENHRY, CDR2 SYGVKD.

This clonotype was seen more than once but under ten times. V and J are TRBV7-3 and TRBJ2-5; no clear D. Trimming took off 5 bases at V and 4 bases at J, with 11 bases between the two ends. Germline CDR1 reads SGHTA; CDR2 reads FQGTGA. The CDR3 consists of 13 residues. CDR3 sequence: CASSIGPGETQYF. CDR3 DNA sequence: TGTGCCAGCAGCATAGGACCCGGAGAGACCCAGTACTTC.

This clonotype was seen more than once but under ten times. This sequence joins TRBV4-1 and TRBJ1-4; no definite D call. The V gene's germline CDR1 is MGHRA and CDR2 YSYEKL. The CDR3 is made up of 16 amino acids. Trimming left V 0 bases short and J 5 bases short, with 13 bases between. The CDR3 DNA follows: TGCGCCAGCAGCCAAGATTTTGCGGGAAACAATGAAAAACTGTTTTTT. It encodes CASSQDFAGNNEKLFF.

This clonotype has a handful of counts. This sequence joins TRBV4-2 and TRBJ1-5, with D possibly TRBD1 on 6 matching bases. The V gene lost 0 bases and the J gene lost 4 bases, with 13 bases spanning the gap. The CDR3 sequence is 16 residues long. CDR1 is LGHNA, CDR2 YNFKEQ, per germline. For the CDR3, the DNA is TGTGCCAGCAGCCAAGAATCGAGGGGGGGGAATCAGCCCCAGCATTTT. Amino acids: CASSQESRGGNQPQHF.

As regards this clonotype: The junction departs from the called germline gene at one end, perhaps through a read error. The chain carries TRBV27 and TRBJ1-1; no clear D. Germline CDR1 is MNHEY and CDR2 is SMNVEV (reference sequence). CDR3 length: 13 amino acids. CDR3: CASRLHPNAEAFF. The DNA for the CDR3 is TGTGCCAGCAGGTTACACCCGAACGCTGAAGCTTTCTTT.

This clonotype was found many times. The chain joins TRBV5-5 to TRBJ1-4; 8 bases are shared with TRBD1. After removal of 4 bases from V and 5 bases from J, the junction contained 4 bases not matched to a gene. The CDR3 has 14 residues. Germline assignment: CDR1 SGHKS and CDR2 YYEKEE (reference sequence). The CDR3 nucleotides are TGTGCCAGCAGCCGGACAGGGTCAAATGAAAAACTGTTTTTT. Its protein is CASSRTGSNEKLFF.

This clonotype has a count of ten or more. This chain connects TRBV4-2 to TRBJ1-5; TRBD1 matches at 10 bases. V shed 4 bases, J shed 3 bases, and the junction held 6 bases outside the gene matches. The CDR3 is 16 amino acids. The V gene's germline CDR1 is LGHNA and CDR2 YNFKEQ. CDR3 region: CASSLPGQGDNQPQHF. CDR3 in DNA: TGTGCCAGCAGCCTCCCCGGACAGGGGGACAATCAGCCCCAGCATTTT.